Included here is one T cell receptor (beta chain) sequence, with context. As yet, its antigen is unknown. The data were taken from a study of T cell responses to AZD1222 COVID-19 vaccine. Findings of the study overall: Clonal diversity was possibly underestimated, and white British individuals and females predominated among donors. Baseline serostatus was positive in only six AZD1222 recipients. Vaccine-associated CD4 TCRs spanned spike, dominant at 160-218 and 743-854.

Here immunoSEQ multiplex PCR was the method, and the copy in TCRdb shows in-frame clones only, minus some. The repertoire consists of 98,000 or so clones, with over 80% occurring once and the leading ten covering less than 9.5%. This sequence originates from an adult in good health. The source was peripheral blood, collected on day 0 of AZD1222 vaccination.

CDR3 coding DNA: TGTGCCAGCAGCGTAAACAGGGCTGGCTACACCTTC. It codes for CASSVNRAGYTF. This chain connects TRBV7-2 to TRBJ1-2, with a weak D call TRBD1 (6 bases). The ends were cut back, 5 bases at V and 7 bases at J, with 11 bases in the middle. Germline V CDR1 and CDR2: SGHTA, FQGNSA. The CDR3 has 12 amino acids.